This T cell receptor (beta chain) originates from a study of T cells in Graves' hyperthyroidism and ophthalmopathy. The TCR beta CDR3 regions underwent amplification using RNA transcripts as the source. The TCR CDR3 first-round RT-PCR relied on the HTBI primer set. Each CDR3 protein gets one entry after TCRdb re-called the multiplex PCR reads with MiXCR. The table shows some 350,000 distinct CDR3 sequences, with approximately 19% occurring only once. Germline-derived CDR1 and CDR2 are SGDLS and YYNGEE. V shed 3 bases, J shed 5 bases, and the junction held 5 bases outside the gene matches. This CDR3 is built from 13 residues. PBMCs came from 10 ml fresh peripheral blood. Many counts were recorded for this clonotype.

The receptor was isolated from a young woman with Graves' hyperthyroidism. The sample comprised blood. The chain employs TRBV9 and TRBJ2-7, with 7 bases that match TRBD2. Here the CDR3 reads CASSGGGHDEQYF. CDR3 DNA sequence: TGTGCCAGCAGCGGGGGGGGTCACGACGAGCAGTACTTC.